This TCR beta chain was captured in a study of control samples from healthy donors and cancer patients. V shed 4 bases, J shed 5 bases, and the junction held 5 bases outside the gene matches. From germline, CDR1 is MNHEY and CDR2 SVGAGI. CDR3 length equals 14 residues. Data came from immunoSEQ multiplex PCR; TCRdb stores just in-frame clones and leaves some out. The sample has more than 60,000 clones, around 90% seen once. This sequence joins TRBV6-5 and TRBJ2-5; 9 nucleotides line up with TRBD1. This sequence originates from a woman between 50 and 59 years old with colorectal cancer. Sequenced material: PBMCs. This CDR3 reads CASSFTGGGETQYF. CDR3 DNA: TGTGCCAGCAGTTTCACAGGGGGCGGGGAGACCCAGTACTTC.